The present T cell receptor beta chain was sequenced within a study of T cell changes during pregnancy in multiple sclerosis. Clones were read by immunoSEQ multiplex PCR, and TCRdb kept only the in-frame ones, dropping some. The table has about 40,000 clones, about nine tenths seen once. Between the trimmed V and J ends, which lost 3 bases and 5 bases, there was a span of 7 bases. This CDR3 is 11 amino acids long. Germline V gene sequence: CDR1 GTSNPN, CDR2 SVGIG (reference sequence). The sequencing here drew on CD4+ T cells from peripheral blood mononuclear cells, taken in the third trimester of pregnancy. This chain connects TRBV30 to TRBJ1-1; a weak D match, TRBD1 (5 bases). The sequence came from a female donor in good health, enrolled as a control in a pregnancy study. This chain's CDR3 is CAWRGVTEAFF. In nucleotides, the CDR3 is TGTGCCTGGAGAGGGGTGACTGAAGCTTTCTTT.